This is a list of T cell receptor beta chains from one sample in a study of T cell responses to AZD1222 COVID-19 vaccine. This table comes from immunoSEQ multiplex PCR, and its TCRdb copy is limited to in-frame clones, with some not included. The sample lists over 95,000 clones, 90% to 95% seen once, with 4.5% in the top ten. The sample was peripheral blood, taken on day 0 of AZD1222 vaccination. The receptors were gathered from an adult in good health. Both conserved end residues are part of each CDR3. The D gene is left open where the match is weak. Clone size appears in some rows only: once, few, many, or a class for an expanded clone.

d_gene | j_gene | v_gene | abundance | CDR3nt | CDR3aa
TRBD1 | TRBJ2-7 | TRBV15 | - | TGTGCCACCAAGGGGACAGGCGACCCTTACGAGCAGTACTTC | CATKGTGDPYEQYF
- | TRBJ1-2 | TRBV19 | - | TGTGCCAGTAGTATCATTCGGGCTGACTATGGCTACACCTTC | CASSIIRADYGYTF
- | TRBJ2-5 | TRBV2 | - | TGTGCCAGCAGTGCAGGGTATAGAGAGACCCAGTACTTC | CASSAGYRETQYF
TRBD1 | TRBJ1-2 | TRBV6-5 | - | TGTGCCAGCAGCCCGACAGGGTTGGACTATGGCTACACCTTC | CASSPTGLDYGYTF
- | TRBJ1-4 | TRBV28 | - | TGTGCCAGCGGTTCAGGGGCAGCTCGGGGTGAAAAACTGTTTTTT | CASGSGAARGEKLFF
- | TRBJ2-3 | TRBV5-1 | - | TGCGCCAGCAGCCGCTTGGGGGACAGCACAGATACGCAGTATTTT | CASSRLGDSTDTQYF
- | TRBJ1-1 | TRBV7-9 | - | TGTGCCAGCAGCTTGGCGGGGAGAGCTTTCTTT | CASSLAGRAFF
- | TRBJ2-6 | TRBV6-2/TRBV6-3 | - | TGTGCCAGCAGTTTATACGGAGCCTCTGGGGCCAACGTCCTGACTTTC | CASSLYGASGANVLTF
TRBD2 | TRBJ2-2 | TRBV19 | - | TGTGCCAGTAGTCGGACTAGACACAACACCGGGGAGCTGTTTTTT | CASSRTRHNTGELFF
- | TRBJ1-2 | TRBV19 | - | TGTGCCAGTAGTGCTGACAGGCCTAACTATGGCTACACCTTC | CASSADRPNYGYTF
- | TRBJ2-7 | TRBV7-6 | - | TGTGCCAGCAGCTTAGACGCGATCTTCTACGAGCAGTACTTC | CASSLDAIFYEQYF
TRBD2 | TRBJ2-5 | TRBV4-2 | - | TGTGCCAGCAGCCAAGGAGTTAGGCTAGCGGCCTCCAGGGAGACCCAGTACTTC | CASSQGVRLAASRETQYF
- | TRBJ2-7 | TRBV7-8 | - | TGTGCCAGCAGCTTAGGGGCAAATCACTACGAGCAGTACTTC | CASSLGANHYEQYF
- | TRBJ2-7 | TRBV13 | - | TGTGCCAGCAGCTTAGAGCAGGGAAGGCTGTACGAGCAGTACTTC | CASSLEQGRLYEQYF
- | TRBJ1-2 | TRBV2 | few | TGTGCCAGCAGCAAGACATCGTCTTATGGCTACACCTTC | CASSKTSSYGYTF
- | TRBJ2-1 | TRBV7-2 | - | TGTGCCAGCAGCTTAGACAGGGTCTGGCCCTACAATGAGCAGTTCTTC | CASSLDRVWPYNEQFF
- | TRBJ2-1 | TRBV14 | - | TGTGCCAGCAGCCAAATGCAGGGTCACAATGAGCAGTTCTTC | CASSQMQGHNEQFF
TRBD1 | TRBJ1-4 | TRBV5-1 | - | TGCGCCAGCAGCTTTCTAGGACAGGGTCAGGGTAATGAAAAACTGTTTTTT | CASSFLGQGQGNEKLFF
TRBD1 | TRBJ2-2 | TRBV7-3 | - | TGTGCCAGCTCCCCCCCGGGACAGGGGAGCGGGGAGCTGTTTTTT | CASSPPGQGSGELFF
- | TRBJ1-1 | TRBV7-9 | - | TGTGCCAGCAGCTCCTTTCGTGATATGAACACTGAAGCTTTCTTT | CASSSFRDMNTEAFF
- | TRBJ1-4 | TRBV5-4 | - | TGTGCCAGCGGTAGAGTGTTTGAAGAAAAACTGTTTTTT | CASGRVFEEKLFF
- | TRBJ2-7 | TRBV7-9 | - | TGTGCCAGCAGCTCAGGGGTTTACTACGAGCAGTACTTC | CASSSGVYYEQYF
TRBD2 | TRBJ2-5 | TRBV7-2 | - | TGTGCCAGCAGCCAACAACTAGCGGGGGGGCAAGAGACCCAGTACTTC | CASSQQLAGGQETQYF
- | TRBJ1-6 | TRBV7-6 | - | TGTGCCAGCGGACAGTATAATTCACCCCTCCACTTT | CASGQYNSPLHF
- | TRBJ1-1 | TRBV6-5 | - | TGTGCCAGCAGTTACAGGGCAGCGACTGAAGCTTTCTTT | CASSYRAATEAFF
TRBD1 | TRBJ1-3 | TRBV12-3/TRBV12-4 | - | TGTGCCAGCAGCAGGGACAGGGGTGACACCATATATTTT | CASSRDRGDTIYF
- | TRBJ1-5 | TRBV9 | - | TGTGCCAGCAGCGTATATCAGGGACGCAATCAGCCCCAGCATTTT | CASSVYQGRNQPQHF
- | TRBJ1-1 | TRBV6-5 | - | TGTGCCAGCAGTCCAAGGGGGGAGAACACTGAAGCTTTCTTT | CASSPRGENTEAFF
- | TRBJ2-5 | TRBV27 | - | TGTGCCAGCAAAGGGACCCTCGAGGAGACCCAGTACTTC | CASKGTLEETQYF
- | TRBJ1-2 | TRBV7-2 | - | TGTGCCAGCAGCCCCACGGGGGCTGGTGGCTACACCTTC | CASSPTGAGGYTF
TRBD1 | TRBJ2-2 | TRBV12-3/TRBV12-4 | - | TGTGCCAGCAGTACAGGGGTTACCGGGGAGCTGTTTTTT | CASSTGVTGELFF
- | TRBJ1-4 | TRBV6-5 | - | TGTGCCAGCACCTGGGGGGCGCGCGAAAAACTGTTTTTT | CASTWGAREKLFF
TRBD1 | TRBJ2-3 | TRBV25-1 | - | TGTGCCAGCAACCTGGACAGGGCAGGAGATACGCAGTATTTT | CASNLDRAGDTQYF
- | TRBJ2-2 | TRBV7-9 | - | TGTGCCAGCAGCGCCCCAGTTGGGCCGAACACCGGGGAGCTGTTTTTT | CASSAPVGPNTGELFF
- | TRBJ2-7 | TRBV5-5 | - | TGTGCCAGCAGCTCACAGGGTGTCGAGCAGTACTTC | CASSSQGVEQYF
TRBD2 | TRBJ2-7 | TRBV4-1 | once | TGCGCCAGCAGCCAAGTGCAGCGGGGGGACTACGAGCAGTACTTC | CASSQVQRGDYEQYF
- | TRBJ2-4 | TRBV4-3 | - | TGCGCCAGCAGCCAGATACGACCGGACAGCATAGCCAAAAACATTCAGTACTTC | CASSQIRPDSIAKNIQYF
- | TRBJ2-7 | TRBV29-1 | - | TGCAGCGCCGAGGGGGGCGGACCCGAGCAGTACTTC | CSAEGGGPEQYF
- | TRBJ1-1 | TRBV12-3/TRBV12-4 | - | TGTGCCAGCAGTGGAGGGATCGCTGAAGCTTTCTTT | CASSGGIAEAFF
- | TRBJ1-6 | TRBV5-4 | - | TGTGCCAGCAGTGTATGGAATTCACCCCTCCACTTT | CASSVWNSPLHF
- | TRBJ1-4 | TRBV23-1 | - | TGCGCCAGCAGTCAACATACAGGTAAGGATGAAAAACTGTTTTTT | CASSQHTGKDEKLFF
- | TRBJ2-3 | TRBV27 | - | TGTGCCAGCAGTTCATCCGGACGGAGGAACACAGATACGCAGTATTTT | CASSSSGRRNTDTQYF
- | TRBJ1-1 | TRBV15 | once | TGTGCCACCAGCAGAGATCGGCCAGGGGTGAACACTGAAGCTTTCTTT | CATSRDRPGVNTEAFF
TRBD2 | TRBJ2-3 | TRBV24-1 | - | TGTGCCACCAGGTCTAGCGGGACCACAGATACGCAGTATTTT | CATRSSGTTDTQYF
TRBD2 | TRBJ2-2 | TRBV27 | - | TGTGCCAGCAGTTCTAGCGGGGGGGCTAGCGGGGAGCTGTTTTTT | CASSSSGGASGELFF
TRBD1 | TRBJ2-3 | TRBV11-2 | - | TGTGCCAGCAGCTTAGCTGGACAGGGGAGGGCAGATACGCAGTATTTT | CASSLAGQGRADTQYF
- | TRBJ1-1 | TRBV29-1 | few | TGCAGCGCCCCCGGGACCTTGAACACTGAAGCTTTCTTT | CSAPGTLNTEAFF
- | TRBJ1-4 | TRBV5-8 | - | TGTGCCAGCAGCTTACAGGGAGGCGATGAAAAACTGTTTTTT | CASSLQGGDEKLFF
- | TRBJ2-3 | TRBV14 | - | TGTGCCAGCAGCCAAGTAATCGCGAATGCGCAGTATTTT | CASSQVIANAQYF
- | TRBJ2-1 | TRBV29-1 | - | TGCAGCGTTGGAATGGGGCTTGAGCAGTTCTTC | CSVGMGLEQFF
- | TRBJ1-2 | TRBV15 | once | TGTGCCACCAGCAGTACCGCAACGGCTAACTATGGCTACACCTTC | CATSSTATANYGYTF
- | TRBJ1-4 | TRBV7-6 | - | TGTGCCAGCGGCATGAGGACAACTAATGAAAAACTGTTTTTT | CASGMRTTNEKLFF
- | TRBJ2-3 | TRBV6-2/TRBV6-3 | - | TGTGCCAGCAGTTCAGGGCAGGGTGTAACAGATACGCAGTATTTT | CASSSGQGVTDTQYF
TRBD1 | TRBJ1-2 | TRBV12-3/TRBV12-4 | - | TGTGCCAGTGTAGAGGGGGCGAACTATGGCTACACCTTC | CASVEGANYGYTF
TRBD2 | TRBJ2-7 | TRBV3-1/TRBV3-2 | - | TGTGCCAGCAGCCCCCTACTAGCGGGGGGGAACTACGAGCAGTACTTC | CASSPLLAGGNYEQYF
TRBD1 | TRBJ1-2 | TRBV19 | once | TGTGCCATTCGGACGGGACAGGGCTATGGCTACACCTTC | CAIRTGQGYGYTF